Described below is a single TCR beta chain sequence and its context. Recovered status applied to Cohort 3 donors who had two consecutive negative PCRs. It also applied to those with clearance or with symptom resolution. The CDR3 is 15 residues long. V was clipped by 6 bases and J by 4 bases, with 18 bases between them. The germline V gene encodes CDR1 SNHLY and CDR2 FYNNEI. The data belong to a study of blood T cell repertoires in COVID-19. Data came from immunoSEQ multiplex PCR; TCRdb stores just in-frame clones and leaves some out. The table has roughly 330,000 clones, more than 75% seen once; the top ten hold about 9.4%.

The source material was PBMCs or T cells enriched from blood (not recorded which). This clonotype was obtained from a woman aged 18-30 years who had recovered from COVID-19. The gene calls are TRBV2 and TRBJ1-2; D is unclear. In DNA form, the CDR3 reads TGTGCCAGCAGGAGAGCGGAAGGCCCAGGCTATGGCTACACCTTC. Amino acid sequence: CASRRAEGPGYGYTF.